The rows below give T cell receptor beta chains drawn from one sample of a study of molecular identifiers for immune sequencing clone quantification. TCRdb re-analysed the PCR reads in MiXCR, keeping a single row per CDR3 protein. The table records approximately 60,000 distinct CDR3 sequences, around a fifth of them present only once. The source material was naive CD8+ T cells from blood, with Jurkat cell RNA spiked in. The receptors shown here come from a human donor in good health. Some libraries in this study had Jurkat cell RNA spiked in. Each CDR3 is given with its conserved first and last residue. The D gene is left open where the match is weak. Not all rows give a size; the values are once, few, many and, for expanded clones, a class.

j_call d_call clone_size v_call cdr3_aa cdr3_nt
TRBJ2-3 - many TRBV4-1 CASSQAGVPSTDTQYF TGCGCCAGCAGCCAAGCGGGGGTCCCGAGCACAGATACGCAGTATTTT
TRBJ2-4 TRBD2 many TRBV24-1 CATMGDPGLREIGPSRNIQYF TGTGCCACCATGGGAGATCCGGGTCTGCGGGAGATTGGGCCCTCCCGAAACATTCAGTACTTC
TRBJ2-7 - many TRBV19 CASSMYSATEQYF TGTGCCAGTAGTATGTACTCCGCTACGGAGCAGTACTTC
TRBJ2-7 - few TRBV28 CASSFSGYLSYEQYF TGTGCCAGCAGTTTCTCGGGTTACCTCTCCTACGAGCAGTACTTC
TRBJ2-7 TRBD2 once TRBV5-4 CVSSLVGGDEQYF TGTGTCAGCAGCTTGGTGGGGGGGGACGAGCAGTACTTC
TRBJ2-7 - many TRBV19 CASNSGIGYEQYF TGTGCCAGTAATTCCGGGATCGGGTACGAGCAGTACTTC
TRBJ2-7 - many TRBV3-1 CASSHGGQGGYEQYF TGTGCCAGCAGCCACGGGGGACAAGGGGGGTACGAGCAGTACTTC
TRBJ1-1 - few TRBV10-3 CAISESPQTLPEVVF TGTGCCATCAGTGAGTCTCCACAAACCCTACCCGAAGTTGTCTTT
TRBJ2-5 - many TRBV28 CASSSRGPQETQYF TGTGCCAGCAGTTCCCGGGGGCCCCAAGAGACCCAGTACTTC
TRBJ2-3 TRBD2 many TRBV12-3/TRBV12-4 CASRRLAGESVTDTQYF TGTGCCAGCAGGAGACTAGCGGGAGAATCTGTCACAGATACGCAGTATTTT
TRBJ2-7 - - TRBV7-8 CASSSRRGSYEQYF TGTGCCAGCAGCTCTCGACGCGGTTCCTACGAGCAGTACTTC
TRBJ2-7 TRBD2 many TRBV20-1 CSARGPSGRAPDEQYF TGCAGTGCTAGGGGTCCGAGCGGGAGGGCTCCCGACGAGCAGTACTTC
TRBJ2-1 - few TRBV23-1 CACRWNNPSNEQFF TGCGCCTGCAGATGGAACAATCCGAGCAATGAGCAGTTCTTC
TRBJ1-4 - many TRBV4-1 CASSQLGEASELFF TGCGCCAGCAGCCAACTCGGTGAGGCATCGGAACTGTTTTTT
TRBJ2-7 - many TRBV29-1 CSVEAPHSYEQYF TGCAGCGTGGAGGCCCCACACTCCTACGAGCAGTACTTC
TRBJ1-2 - many TRBV4-1 CASSQVQGLSSYGYTF TGCGCCAGCAGCCAAGTTCAGGGTCTGTCCTCCTATGGCTACACCTTC
TRBJ2-1 - many TRBV20-1 CSAEQVVVDNEQFF TGCAGTGCTGAACAGGTTGTTGTGGACAATGAGCAGTTCTTC
TRBJ2-7 - - TRBV6-2/TRBV6-3 CASSYSVGQLLTRQYF TGTGCCAGCAGTTACTCGGTTGGACAGCTCCTAACTCGGCAGTACTTC
TRBJ2-7 TRBD2 many TRBV4-1 CASSLIAGGGPAEQYF TGCGCCAGCAGCCTTATAGCGGGAGGAGGCCCGGCGGAGCAGTACTTC
TRBJ2-1 - few TRBV12-3/TRBV12-4 CASSPTKTIYNEQFF TGTGCCAGCAGCCCAACTAAGACCATCTACAATGAGCAGTTCTTC
TRBJ2-5 TRBD1 - TRBV28 CASSPGQGVLETQYF TGTGCCAGCAGTCCTGGACAGGGGGTCTTGGAGACCCAGTACTTC
TRBJ1-2 - few TRBV5-4 CASSPTDSYYGYTF TGTGCCAGCAGCCCGACGGACAGTTACTATGGCTACACCTTC
TRBJ1-1 TRBD1 many TRBV28 CASSFRGGGTEAFF TGTGCCAGCAGTTTTAGAGGGGGCGGCACTGAAGCTTTCTTT
TRBJ2-7 - few TRBV14 CASSLGGAYYEEQYF TGTGCCAGCAGCCTCGGGGGCGCCTACTACGAGGAGCAGTACTTC
TRBJ2-7 - many TRBV7-8 CASSLAPGVSYEQYF TGTGCCAGCAGCCTCGCGCCGGGCGTCTCCTACGAGCAGTACTTC
TRBJ1-2 - many TRBV4-2 CASSQDRGPVFYGYTF TGTGCCAGCAGCCAAGATCGGGGGCCAGTTTTCTATGGCTACACCTTC
TRBJ2-3 TRBD2 few TRBV7-8 CASSLSLAGVPDTQYF TGTGCCAGCAGCTTATCCTTAGCGGGAGTGCCGGATACGCAGTATTTT
TRBJ1-5 - many TRBV29-1 CSVRQEPNQPQHF TGCAGCGTTCGACAGGAACCCAATCAGCCCCAGCATTTT
TRBJ1-1 - many TRBV30 CAWSVDKNTEAFF TGTGCCTGGAGTGTAGACAAGAACACTGAAGCTTTCTTT
TRBJ1-1 - - TRBV5-8 CASTTGRGFTEAFF TGTGCCAGCACGACAGGACGGGGATTCACTGAAGCTTTCTTT
TRBJ2-7 TRBD2 few TRBV5-4 CASSLEGAGGTYEQYF TGTGCCAGCAGCTTGGAGGGCGCGGGAGGTACCTACGAGCAGTACTTC
TRBJ2-1 TRBD2 - TRBV3-1 CASSQVAASGSGNEQFF TGTGCCAGCAGCCAAGTCGCGGCTAGCGGGAGTGGAAATGAGCAGTTCTTC
TRBJ2-3 TRBD2 many TRBV5-4 CASSLGQAGVPDTQYF TGTGCCAGCAGCTTGGGGCAAGCGGGAGTACCAGATACGCAGTATTTT
TRBJ1-1 - many TRBV5-4 CASSGAENTEAFF TGTGCCAGCAGCGGTGCGGAGAACACTGAAGCTTTCTTT
TRBJ2-4 - many TRBV6-6 CASSYSQLAKNIQYF TGTGCCAGCAGTTACTCCCAACTAGCCAAAAACATTCAGTACTTC
TRBJ1-1 - many TRBV29-1 CSGIQQGMNTEAFF TGCAGCGGAATCCAACAGGGCATGAACACTGAAGCTTTCTTT
TRBJ2-7 - many TRBV5-1 CASAWGDYSYEQYF TGCGCCAGCGCCTGGGGAGACTACTCCTACGAGCAGTACTTC
TRBJ2-7 - many TRBV6-1 CASSEFLGDEQYF TGTGCCAGCAGTGAGTTCCTGGGTGACGAGCAGTACTTC
TRBJ1-1 - many TRBV11-2 CASSLEGAGYTEAFF TGTGCCAGCAGCTTAGAGGGGGCAGGATACACTGAAGCTTTCTTT
TRBJ2-4 - many TRBV5-1 CASSLSSQGPQNIQYF TGCGCCAGCAGCTTGAGTTCCCAGGGGCCTCAAAACATTCAGTACTTC
TRBJ2-2 - many TRBV11-1 CASSLMVVTENTGELFF TGTGCCAGCAGCTTAATGGTTGTGACTGAGAACACCGGGGAGCTGTTTTTT
TRBJ2-7 TRBD1 many TRBV28 CASSPWTGSNEQYF TGTGCCAGCAGTCCATGGACAGGGTCCAACGAGCAGTACTTC
TRBJ2-1 - many TRBV24-1 CATSDFPRGVSNEQFF TGTGCCACCAGTGATTTCCCCAGGGGGGTGTCAAATGAGCAGTTCTTC
TRBJ2-7 TRBD2 many TRBV27 CASSRTAGTSGRFNYEQYF TGTGCCAGCAGTAGGACAGCCGGGACTAGCGGGAGGTTCAACTACGAGCAGTACTTC
TRBJ2-7 TRBD1 - TRBV12-3/TRBV12-4 CASSLSGQGRSYEQYF TGTGCCAGCAGTTTATCGGGACAGGGGCGTTCCTACGAGCAGTACTTC
TRBJ2-1 TRBD2 few TRBV11-3 CASSPGTSGIVYNEQFF TGTGCCAGCAGCCCCGGGACTAGCGGGATTGTCTACAATGAGCAGTTCTTC
TRBJ2-3 - many TRBV3-1 CASSQGGTQTDTQYF TGTGCCAGCAGCCAGGGCGGGACTCAGACAGATACGCAGTATTTT
TRBJ2-7 - - TRBV7-2 CASSATYEQYF TGTGCCAGCAGCGCCACCTACGAGCAGTACTTC
TRBJ2-3 - many TRBV20-1 CSASGRVFADTQYF TGCAGTGCTAGTGGCAGGGTGTTCGCAGATACGCAGTATTTT
TRBJ1-1 - many TRBV28 CASSTPLERPNTEAFF TGTGCCAGCTCAACGCCCCTCGAGAGGCCGAACACTGAAGCTTTCTTT
TRBJ1-4 - medium-sized TRBV29-1 CSVLGGATNEKLFF TGCAGCGTTTTAGGGGGAGCAACTAATGAAAAACTGTTTTTT
TRBJ2-1 - few TRBV6-6 CASSIGDYNEQFF TGTGCCAGCAGTATTGGGGACTACAATGAGCAGTTCTTC
TRBJ2-1 TRBD2 many TRBV29-1 CSVDPSGELQFF TGCAGCGTTGACCCTAGCGGCGAATTGCAGTTCTTC
TRBJ1-2 - many TRBV6-5 CASSYSRTPLYGYTF TGTGCCAGCAGTTACTCCCGTACACCTCTCTATGGCTACACCTTC
TRBJ2-1 - few TRBV7-9 CASSFGKDEQFF TGTGCCAGCAGCTTTGGGAAGGATGAGCAGTTCTTC